This TCR beta chain emerged from a study of T cell changes during pregnancy in multiple sclerosis. Sequenced by immunoSEQ multiplex PCR; TCRdb stores in-frame clones only, minus some. The data show under 4,000 clones, around 86% seen once. V was trimmed by 4 bases and J by 1 base, leaving 30 bases between them. Germline CDR1 MNHEY, CDR2 SMNVEV (reference sequence). CDR3 length equals 21 residues. V gene TRBV27 combines with J gene TRBJ2-3; D not certain. The starting material was CD8+ T cells from peripheral blood mononuclear cells, obtained in the first trimester of pregnancy. The sequence was collected from a female donor in good health, enrolled as a control in a pregnancy study. CDR3 protein: CASSSPRGENRVGHGTDTQYF. CDR3 DNA: TGTGCCAGCAGTTCCCCCCGAGGCGAGAACCGGGTGGGTCACGGCACAGATACGCAGTATTTT.